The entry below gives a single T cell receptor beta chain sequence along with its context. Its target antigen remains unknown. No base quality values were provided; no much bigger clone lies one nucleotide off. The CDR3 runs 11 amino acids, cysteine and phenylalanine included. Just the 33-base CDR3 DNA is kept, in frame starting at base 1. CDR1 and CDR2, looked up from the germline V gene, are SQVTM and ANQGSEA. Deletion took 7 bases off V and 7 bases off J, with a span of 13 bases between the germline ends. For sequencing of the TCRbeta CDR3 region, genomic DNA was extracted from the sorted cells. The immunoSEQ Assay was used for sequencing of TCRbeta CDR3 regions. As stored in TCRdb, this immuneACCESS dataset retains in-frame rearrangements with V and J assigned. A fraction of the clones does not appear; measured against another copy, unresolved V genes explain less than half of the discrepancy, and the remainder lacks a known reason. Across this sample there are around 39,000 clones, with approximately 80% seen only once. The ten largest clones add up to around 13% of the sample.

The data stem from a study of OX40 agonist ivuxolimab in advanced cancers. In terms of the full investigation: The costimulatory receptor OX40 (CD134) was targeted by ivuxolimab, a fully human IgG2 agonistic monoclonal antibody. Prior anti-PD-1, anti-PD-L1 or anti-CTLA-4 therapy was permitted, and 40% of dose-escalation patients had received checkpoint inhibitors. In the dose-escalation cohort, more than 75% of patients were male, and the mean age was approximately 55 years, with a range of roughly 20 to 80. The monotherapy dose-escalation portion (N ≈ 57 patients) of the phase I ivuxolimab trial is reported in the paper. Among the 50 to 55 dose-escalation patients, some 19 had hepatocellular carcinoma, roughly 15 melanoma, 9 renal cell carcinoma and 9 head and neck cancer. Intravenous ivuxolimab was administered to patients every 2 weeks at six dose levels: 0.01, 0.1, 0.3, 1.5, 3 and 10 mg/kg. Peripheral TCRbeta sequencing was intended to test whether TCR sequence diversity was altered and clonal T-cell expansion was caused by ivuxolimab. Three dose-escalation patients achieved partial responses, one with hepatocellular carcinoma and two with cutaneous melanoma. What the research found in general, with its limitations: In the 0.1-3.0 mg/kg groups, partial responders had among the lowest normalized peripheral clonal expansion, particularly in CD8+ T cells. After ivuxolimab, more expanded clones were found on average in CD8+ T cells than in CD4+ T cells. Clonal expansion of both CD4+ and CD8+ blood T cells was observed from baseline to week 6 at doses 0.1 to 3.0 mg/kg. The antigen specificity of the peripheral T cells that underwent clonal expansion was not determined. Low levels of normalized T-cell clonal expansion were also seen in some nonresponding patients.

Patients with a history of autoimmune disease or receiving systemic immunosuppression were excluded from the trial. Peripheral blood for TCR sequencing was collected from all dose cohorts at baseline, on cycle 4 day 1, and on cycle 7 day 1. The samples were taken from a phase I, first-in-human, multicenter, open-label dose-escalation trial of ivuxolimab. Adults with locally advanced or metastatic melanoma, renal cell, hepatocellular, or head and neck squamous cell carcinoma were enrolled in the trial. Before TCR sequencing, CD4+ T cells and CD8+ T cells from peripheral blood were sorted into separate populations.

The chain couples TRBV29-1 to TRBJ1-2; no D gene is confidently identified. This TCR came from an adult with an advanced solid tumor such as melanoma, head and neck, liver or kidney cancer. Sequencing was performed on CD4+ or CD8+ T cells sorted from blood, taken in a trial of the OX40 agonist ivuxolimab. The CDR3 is CSGGSASGYTF. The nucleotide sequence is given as TGCAGCGGGGGTTCGGCTAGTGGCTACACCTTC.